This passage covers 22 T cell receptor beta chains from one sample sequenced in a study of CXCR3-negative and CXCR3-positive naive CD8 T cells. General study results and limits: Higher TRB CDR3 hydrophobicity marked CXCR3-positive naive cells relative to CXCR3-negative naive cells.

Their target antigens are unknown. UMI-labeled 5' RACE yielded the TRB cDNA libraries. From the 5' RACE reads, TCRdb lists one entry per CDR3 protein and no DNA. The sample holds some 99,000 distinct CDR3 sequences. Sequenced material: naive CXCR3+ CD8+ T cells from blood. Subset described: CD45RO-CCR7+CD27+CD95- naive CD8+ T cells expressing CXCR3 (TNR3+). These receptors all stem from a human donor in good health. Some clones in this sample may be carry-over from other donors' samples.

This chain links TRBV7-2 with TRBJ2-7; TCRdb designates TRBD2, a call that cannot be tested without DNA. This CDR3 comprises 14 residues. The germline CDR1 and CDR2 sequences are SGHTA and FQGNSA. The CDR3 sequence is CASSAGTFTYEQYF.

The V gene is TRBV20-1, the J gene TRBJ2-7; lacking DNA, the TRBD1 call made by TCRdb goes unchecked. The CDR3 runs 14 residues. Germline-derived CDR1 and CDR2 are DFQATT and SNEGSKA (reference sequence). The CDR3 is CSASDRGKPYEQYF.

The chain combines TRBV20-1 with TRBJ2-5. Germline V CDR1 and CDR2: DFQATT, SNEGSKA (reference sequence). The CDR3 is 15 residues long. The CDR3 loop reads CSARDPAVLGETQYF.

The chain links TRBV12-3 or TRBV12-4 to TRBJ1-5; TCRdb outputs TRBD1, but without DNA this stays unchecked. This CDR3 has 17 amino acids. CDR3 amino acids: CASTLGGPTVNHQPQHF.

The V call is TRBV12-3 or TRBV12-4, the J call TRBJ2-5. CDR3 length: 13 amino acids. CDR3 sequence: CASSFNSQETQYF.

The chain links TRBV28 to TRBJ2-7; TCRdb returns TRBD2, unconfirmable since there is no DNA. The CDR3 sequence is 15 residues long. Germline lookup yields CDR1 MDHEN and CDR2 SYDVKM. The CDR3 sequence is CASSPRDLNSYEQYF.

V usage is TRBV20-1 and J usage is TRBJ2-3. The CDR3 extends over 16 amino acids. CDR1 and CDR2 from the germline V gene are DFQATT and SNEGSKA (reference sequence). The CDR3 spells CSAHITSGTYTDTQYF.

The chain links TRBV10-3 to TRBJ2-3. The CDR3 runs 14 residues. Germline V lookup: CDR1 ENHRY, CDR2 SYGVKD. CDR3 protein: CAIGLGVRTDTQYF.

The V and J genes are TRBV2 and TRBJ2-7. The CDR3 is 16 amino acids. Germline V gene sequence: CDR1 SNHLY, CDR2 FYNNEI. CDR3 residues: CASSEALRGVVYEQYF.

The chain joins TRBV20-1 to TRBJ2-1; TCRdb proposes TRBD2, but this gene call is untestable without DNA. The length of the CDR3 is 14 residues. CDR1 is DFQATT and CDR2 is SNEGSKA in the germline V gene (reference sequence). The CDR3 reads CSALLAVLTNEQFF.

The gene calls are TRBV4-3 and TRBJ1-1; TCRdb outputs TRBD1, but without DNA this stays unchecked. CDR1 and CDR2 (germline): LGHNA, YSLEER. CDR3 size: 14 residues. The chain's CDR3 is CASSQDRQGPEAFF.

The J gene is TRBJ2-7, the V gene TRBV29-1; TCRdb's D call, TRBD1, is unchecked because there is no DNA. In germline, CDR1 is SQVTM, CDR2 ANQGSEA. The CDR3 loop spans 16 amino acids. CDR3 amino acids: CSVNAGTGGRGDEQYF.

The chain is built from TRBV29-1 and TRBJ1-1. Per germline, CDR1 SQVTM and CDR2 ANQGSEA. This CDR3 contains 13 residues. CDR3 sequence: CSVDAGRGTEAFF.

The chain combines TRBV10-2 with TRBJ2-3. From germline, CDR1 is WSHSY and CDR2 SAAADI. The CDR3 contains 13 residues. The CDR3 spells CASSKQYTDTQYF.

The CDR3 loop reads CASSLGTGLGGKETQYF. The chain uses TRBV7-2 and TRBJ2-5; TCRdb gives TRBD1 as the D gene, but with no DNA this cannot be confirmed. This CDR3 has 17 amino acids. Germline values: CDR1 SGHTA, CDR2 FQGNSA.

This chain connects TRBV30 to TRBJ2-5; TCRdb's assignment of TRBD2 cannot be checked, as there is no DNA. Germline values: CDR1 GTSNPN, CDR2 SVGIG (reference sequence). The CDR3 has 16 amino acids. The chain's CDR3 is CAWSVCREGHDVTQYF. Variable domain in full (rest from reference TRBV30 and TRBJ2-5): SQTIHQWPATLVQPVGSPLSLECTVEGTSNPNLYWYRQAAGRGLQLLFYSVGIGQISSEVPQNLSASRPQDRQFILSSKKLLLSDSGFYLCAWSVCREGHDVTQYFGPGTRLLVL.

This chain uses TRBV4-3 with TRBJ1-1; the TCRdb D gene call, TRBD1, has no DNA to confirm it. Germline assignment: CDR1 LGHNA and CDR2 YSLEER. The CDR3 length is 14 residues. This CDR3 is CASSPHTRGTEAFF.

This rearrangement joins TRBV27 to TRBJ2-1; TCRdb calls TRBD1, which cannot be checked without DNA. The CDR3 is 19 amino acids. Germline V gives CDR1 MNHEY, CDR2 SMNVEV (reference sequence). CDR3 sequence: CASSFADSGTGALYNEQFF.

The CDR3 sequence is CASSPDNIRNEQFF. V gene TRBV7-9 combines with J gene TRBJ2-1. Germline CDR1 is SEHNR and CDR2 is FQNEAQ (reference sequence). The CDR3 contains 14 residues. The full variable domain, its missing parts supplied by reference TRBV7-9 and TRBJ2-1, is DTGVSQNPRHKITKRGQNVTFRCDPISEHNRLYWYRQTLGQGPEFLTYFQNEAQLEKSRLLSDRFSAERPKGSFSTLEIQRTEQGDSAMYLCASSPDNIRNEQFFGPGTRLTVL.

V usage is TRBV9 and J usage is TRBJ2-5; as DNA is missing, the TRBD2 call by TCRdb cannot be tested. The CDR3 has 17 amino acids. Per the germline V gene, CDR1 is SGDLS and CDR2 is YYNGEE. The CDR3 region is CASSAYPAEDLQETQYF.

CDR3 loop: CASSARDGGSYNEQFF. The rearrangement joins TRBV7-9 to TRBJ2-1; TCRdb's D call of TRBD1 is untestable without DNA. CDR1 SEHNR and CDR2 FQNEAQ come from the germline V gene (reference sequence). The CDR3 has 16 amino acids. Full variable domain (missing parts from reference TRBV7-9 and TRBJ2-1): DTGVSQNPRHKITKRGQNVTFRCDPISEHNRLYWYRQTLGQGPEFLTYFQNEAQLEKSRLLSDRFSAERPKGSFSTLEIQRTEQGDSAMYLCASSARDGGSYNEQFFGPGTRLTVL.

The rearrangement links TRBV12-5 to TRBJ2-3; TCRdb proposes TRBD1, but this gene call is untestable without DNA. This CDR3 comprises 19 residues. CDR1 is LGHNT, CDR2 FRNRAP, per germline. The CDR3 sequence: CASGFTLRREPRSTDTQYF.